Shown below are 2 T cell receptor beta chains from a single sample sequenced in a study of T-cell reconstitution after alpha-beta-depleted transplantation in children (dated by TCRdb to 2015 to 2016). The library came from PCR. The instrument given in TCRdb is Illumina HiSeq 2500. Molecular barcoding was employed in the preparation of TCR libraries, with unique molecular identifiers being used to normalize TCRbeta repertoire quantification. Through fastp at Q25 and MiXCR, TCRdb rebuilt clones from the public reads, retaining in-frame beta chains. Entries that share a CDR3 protein sequence are merged under the most common genes and DNA. Recorded for this sample are 450,000 to 550,000 distinct CDR3 sequences; approximately 10% of them occurred a single time. The top ten clones comprise 11% to 15% of the sample. In light of the paper, this sample's treatment or condition label describes: allogeneic hematopoietic cell transplantation with graft depleted of TCRalphabeta T cells and CD19 B cells.

The sequences come from PBMCs, mostly from graft donor cells, collected 180 days after TCRalphabeta/CD19-depleted stem cell transplant. These receptors all come from a female patient younger than 10 who had a stem cell transplant for aplastic anemia, so the T cells may come from the graft donor.

This clonotype was seen more than once but under ten times. The chain employs TRBV20-1 and TRBJ2-2; 10 nucleotides agree with TRBD1. The V gene's germline CDR1 is DFQATT and CDR2 SNEGSKA (reference sequence). J gave up 5 bases and V 6 bases, and 6 bases lay outside the gene matches. The CDR3 contains 14 residues. CDR3 protein: CSARTGGSTGELFF. The CDR3 coding sequence is TGCAGTGCCAGGACAGGGGGTAGTACCGGGGAGCTGTTTTTT.

The chain has TRBV24-1 and TRBJ2-1; no reliable D call. From germline, CDR1 is KGHDR and CDR2 SFDVKD. V dropped 2 bases and J dropped 7 bases, with 8 bases sitting between them. The CDR3 runs to 13 residues. The CDR3 here is CATSDYRRNEQFF. As DNA, the CDR3 is TGTGCCACCAGTGATTATCGCAGGAATGAGCAGTTCTTC.